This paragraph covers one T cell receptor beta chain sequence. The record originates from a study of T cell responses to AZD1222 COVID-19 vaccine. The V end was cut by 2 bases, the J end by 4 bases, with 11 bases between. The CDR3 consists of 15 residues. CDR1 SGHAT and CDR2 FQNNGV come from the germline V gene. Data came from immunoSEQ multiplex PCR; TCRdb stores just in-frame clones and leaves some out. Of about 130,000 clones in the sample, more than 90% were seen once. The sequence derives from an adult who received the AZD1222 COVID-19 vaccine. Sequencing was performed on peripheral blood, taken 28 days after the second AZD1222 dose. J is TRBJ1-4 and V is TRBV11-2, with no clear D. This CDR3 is CASSLFQGSNEKLFF. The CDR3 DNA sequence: TGTGCCAGCAGCTTATTTCAAGGGAGTAATGAAAAACTGTTTTTT.